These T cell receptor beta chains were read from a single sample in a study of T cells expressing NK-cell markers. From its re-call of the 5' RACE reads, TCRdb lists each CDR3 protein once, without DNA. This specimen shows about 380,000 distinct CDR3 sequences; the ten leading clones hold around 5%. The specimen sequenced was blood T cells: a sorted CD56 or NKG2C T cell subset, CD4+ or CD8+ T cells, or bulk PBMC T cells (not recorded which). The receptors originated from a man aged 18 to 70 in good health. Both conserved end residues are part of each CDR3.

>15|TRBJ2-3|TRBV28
CASSQNRQAVDTQYF
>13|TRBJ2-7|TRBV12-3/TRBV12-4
CASTGGRGGEQYF
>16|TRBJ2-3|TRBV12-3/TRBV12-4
CASSARLAGGRDTQYF
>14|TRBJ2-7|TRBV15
CATSRDSRVSEQYF
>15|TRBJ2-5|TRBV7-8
CASSPRGAGQETQYF
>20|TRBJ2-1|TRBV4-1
CASSQEAPSGGAGLGNEQFF
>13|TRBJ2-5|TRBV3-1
CASSSRASQTQYF
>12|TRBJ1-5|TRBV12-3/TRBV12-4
CASSSNNQPQHF
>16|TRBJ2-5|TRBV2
CASRREGIRGQETQYF
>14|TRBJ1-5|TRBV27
CASSGRQINQPQHF
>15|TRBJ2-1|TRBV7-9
CASSSARITGAYYFF
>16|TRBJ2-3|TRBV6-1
CASSEWTGTSGDTQYF
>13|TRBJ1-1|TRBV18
CASSRPRGDEAFF
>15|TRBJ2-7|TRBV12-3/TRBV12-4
CASSLFFDRAYEQYF
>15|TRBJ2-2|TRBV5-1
CASSPRTGGNGELFF
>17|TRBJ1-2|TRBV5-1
CASSLAVVGGASYGYTF
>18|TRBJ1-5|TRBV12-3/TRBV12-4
CASSLRGLGGVGNQPQHF
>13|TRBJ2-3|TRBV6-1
CASTGGIADTQYF
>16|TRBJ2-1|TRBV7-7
CASSLLSGTSVREQFF
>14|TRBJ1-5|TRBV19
CASTKGVVNQPQHF
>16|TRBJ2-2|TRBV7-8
CASSHRDWMLSGELFF
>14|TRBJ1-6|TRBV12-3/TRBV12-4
CASSSETYNSPLHF
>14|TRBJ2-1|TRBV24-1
CATSDSGVRGEQFF
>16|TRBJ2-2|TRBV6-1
CASRFELAGNTGELFF
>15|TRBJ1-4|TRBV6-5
CASSYSGTVNEKLFF
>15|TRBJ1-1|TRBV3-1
CASSQEFTVNTEAFF
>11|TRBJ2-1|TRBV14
CASSGGAAQFF
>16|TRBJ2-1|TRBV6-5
CASSQDSPSGGDNQFF
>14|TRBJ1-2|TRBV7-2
CASSTADSNYGYTF